The 9 T cell receptor beta chains below all came from one sample that was sequenced in a study of blood T cells in healthy people across ages. Next came a second PCR, run for about 7 to 12 cycles, which used a sample-barcoded 5' primer along with a J-beta primer mix. TCRdb passed the 5' RACE reads through MiXCR, listing each CDR3 protein once. The data contain fewer than 700,000 distinct CDR3 sequences, 45% to 55% of them seen just once; the ten biggest clones take up 20% to 25%. The sample consisted of blood. The origin of the receptors is a man aged 80 or over in good health.

This chain links TRBV7-3 with TRBJ2-1, with 9 bases fitting TRBD2. This CDR3 comprises 17 residues. Germline-derived CDR1 and CDR2 are SGHTA and FQGTGA. V shed 0 bases, J shed 7 bases, and the junction held 10 bases outside the gene matches. The CDR3 nucleotides are TGTGCCAGCAGCTTAACCGCTCGGGCTAGCGGGAAGAATGAGCAGTTCTTC. This translates into CASSLTARASGKNEQFF.

This clonotype was counted a few times. CDR3 residues: CASSLAVGGGREDTQYF. CDR3 nucleotides: TGTGCCAGCAGCTTAGCAGTCGGGGGGGGCCGTGAGGATACGCAGTATTTT. This chain joins TRBV7-9 and TRBJ2-3; 8 positions match TRBD2. There are 17 residues in the CDR3. CDR1 is SEHNR, CDR2 FQNEAQ, per germline (reference sequence). V was clipped by 0 bases and J by 6 bases; unmatched bases: 11.

This clonotype appeared many times. This chain links TRBV29-1 with TRBJ2-7, with 7 bases identical to TRBD2. The CDR3 contains 12 residues. V shed 4 bases and J 3 bases; nucleotides not matched to a gene: 3. Germline V gene data show CDR1 as SQVTM and CDR2 as ANQGSEA. In nucleotides, the CDR3 is TGCAGCGTTGGCGGGGGAGGCTACGAGCAGTACTTC. Its translation is CSVGGGGYEQYF.

This clonotype was detected once. This chain connects TRBV27 to TRBJ2-3; 9 nucleotides align to TRBD2. V lost 1 base and J lost 5; bases outside the gene matches: 7. Germline CDR1 reads MNHEY; CDR2 reads SMNVEV (reference sequence). CDR3 length: 16 amino acids. CDR3 sequence (DNA): TGTGCCAGCAGTTTATGGGGCGGGAGGGCCGGAGATACGCAGTATTTT. Its protein is CASSLWGGRAGDTQYF.

This clonotype came up many times. The V and J genes are TRBV29-1 and TRBJ2-7, with D possibly being TRBD1 (6 bases). V was trimmed by 5 bases and J by 2 bases, leaving 10 bases between them. Germline V CDR1 and CDR2: SQVTM, ANQGSEA. The CDR3 loop spans 12 amino acids. CDR3 sequence: CSVSDRPYEQYF. The CDR3 coding sequence is TGCAGCGTTTCGGACAGACCCTACGAGCAGTACTTC.

This clonotype appeared many times. V and J are TRBV29-1 and TRBJ2-5; D is undetermined. The V gene's germline CDR1 is SQVTM and CDR2 ANQGSEA. Trimming removed 3 bases at V and 3 bases at J, with 5 bases between. This CDR3 contains 11 residues. CDR3 nucleotides: TGCAGCGTTGATGACGAAGAGACCCAGTACTTC. Its protein product is CSVDDEETQYF.

V is TRBV30 and J is TRBJ2-1, with TRBD1 matching over 8 bases. Germline values: CDR1 GTSNPN, CDR2 SVGIG (reference sequence). The CDR3 sequence is 15 residues long. The J segment lost 7 bases and the V segment lost 4 bases, leaving 12 bases of the junction unmatched. CDR3 DNA: TGTGCCTGGACGAGGGGACAGGCGGCGTGGAATGAGCAGTTCTTC. Protein sequence: CAWTRGQAAWNEQFF.

This clonotype has ten or more counts. The chain combines TRBV7-2 with TRBJ2-1; the D gene is possibly TRBD2 (6 bases). The V end lost 2 bases, the J end lost 2 bases, and 16 bases lay between the germline ends. The CDR3 is 17 residues long. Germline CDR1 reads SGHTA; CDR2 reads FQGNSA. CDR3 region: CASSLQAGGPPYNEQFF. CDR3 coding DNA: TGTGCCAGCAGCTTACAAGCAGGAGGGCCCCCCTACAATGAGCAGTTCTTC.

This clonotype was seen a single time. The chain recombines TRBV7-2 with TRBJ2-3, with TRBD2 matching 10 bases. Germline V gives CDR1 SGHTA, CDR2 FQGNSA. Losses at the gene ends were 5 bases for V and 4 bases for J; bases not matched to a gene: 6. The CDR3 contains 15 residues. CDR3 DNA sequence: TGTGCCAGCAGCGCTAGCGGGAGCCGAGCAGATACGCAGTATTTT. Translation gives CASSASGSRADTQYF.